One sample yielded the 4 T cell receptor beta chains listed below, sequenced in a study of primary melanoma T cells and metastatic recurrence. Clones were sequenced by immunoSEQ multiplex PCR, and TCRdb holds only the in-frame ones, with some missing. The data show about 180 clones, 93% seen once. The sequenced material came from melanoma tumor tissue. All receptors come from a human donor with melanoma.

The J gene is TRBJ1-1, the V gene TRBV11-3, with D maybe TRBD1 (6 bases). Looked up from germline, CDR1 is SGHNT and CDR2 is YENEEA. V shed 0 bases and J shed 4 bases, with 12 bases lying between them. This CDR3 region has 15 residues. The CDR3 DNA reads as TGTGCCAGCAGCTTAGACGGACAGACATCCACTGAAGCTTTCTTT. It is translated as CASSLDGQTSTEAFF.

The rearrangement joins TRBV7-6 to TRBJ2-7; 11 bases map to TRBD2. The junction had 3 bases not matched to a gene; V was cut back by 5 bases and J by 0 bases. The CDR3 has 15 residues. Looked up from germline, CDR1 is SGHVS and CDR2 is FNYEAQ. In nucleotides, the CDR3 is TGTGCCAGCAGCCGGGGACTAGCGGCCTCCTACGAGCAGTACTTC. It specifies CASSRGLAASYEQYF.

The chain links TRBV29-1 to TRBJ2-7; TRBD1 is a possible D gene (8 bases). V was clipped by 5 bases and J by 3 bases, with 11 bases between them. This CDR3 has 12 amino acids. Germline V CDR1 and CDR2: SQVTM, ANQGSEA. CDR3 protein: CSVNRGGYEQYF. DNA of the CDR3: TGCAGCGTTAACAGGGGGGGCTACGAGCAGTACTTC.

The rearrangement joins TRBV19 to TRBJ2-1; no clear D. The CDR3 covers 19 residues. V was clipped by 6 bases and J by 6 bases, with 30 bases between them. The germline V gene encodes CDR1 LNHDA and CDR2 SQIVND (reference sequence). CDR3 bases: TGTGCCAGTAGCCCCCTCGTGAACGGGTTGATATCGGGTACCAATGAGCAGTTCTTC. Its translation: CASSPLVNGLISGTNEQFF.